This TCR beta chain is from a study of T cells after yellow fever vaccination. Making TCR cDNA involved 5'RACE template switching, which added UMIs and a universal primer site. In TCRdb, the 5' RACE reads were re-called with MiXCR into one record per CDR3 protein. This table holds hundreds of thousands of distinct CDR3 sequences, around an eighth found once. J gave up 8 bases and V 3 bases, and 3 bases lay outside the gene matches. The germline V gene encodes CDR1 MDHEN and CDR2 SYDVKM. The CDR3 covers 12 residues. This clonotype was seen a few times. The sample in question was CD4+ T cells sorted from PBMCs, obtained 15 days after the yellow fever booster vaccination. This clonotype was sampled from a man aged 18-30 years who received the YFV17D yellow fever vaccine. The V and J genes are TRBV28 and TRBJ1-2, with 7 positions matching TRBD1. In DNA form, the CDR3 reads TGTGCCAGCAGTTTGACAGGGTGGGGCTACACCTTC. Translating gives CASSLTGWGYTF.